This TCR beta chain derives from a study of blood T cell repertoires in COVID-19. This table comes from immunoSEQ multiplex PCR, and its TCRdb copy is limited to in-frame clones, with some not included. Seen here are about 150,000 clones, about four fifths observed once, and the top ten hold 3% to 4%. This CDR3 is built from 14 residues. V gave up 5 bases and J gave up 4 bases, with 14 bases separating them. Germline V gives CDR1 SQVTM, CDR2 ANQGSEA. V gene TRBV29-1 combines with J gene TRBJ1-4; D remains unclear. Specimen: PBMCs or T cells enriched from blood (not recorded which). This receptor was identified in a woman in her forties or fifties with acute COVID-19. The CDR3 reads CSVLLPGYNEKLFF. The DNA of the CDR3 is TGCAGCGTTTTGTTACCGGGATATAATGAAAAACTGTTTTTT.